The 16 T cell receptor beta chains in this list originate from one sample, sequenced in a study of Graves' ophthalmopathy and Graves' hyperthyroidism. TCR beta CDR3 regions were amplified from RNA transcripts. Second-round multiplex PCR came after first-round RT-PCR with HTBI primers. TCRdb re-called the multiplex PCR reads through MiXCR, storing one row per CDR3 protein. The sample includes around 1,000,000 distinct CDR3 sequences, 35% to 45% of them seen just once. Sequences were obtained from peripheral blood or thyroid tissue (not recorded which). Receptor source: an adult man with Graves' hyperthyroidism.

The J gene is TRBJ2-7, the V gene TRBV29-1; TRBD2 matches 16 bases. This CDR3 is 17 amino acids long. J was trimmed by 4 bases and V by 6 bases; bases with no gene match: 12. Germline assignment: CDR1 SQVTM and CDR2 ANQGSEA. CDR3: CSVDMRGLAGGSYEQYF. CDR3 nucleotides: TGCAGCGTCGACATGCGGGGACTAGCGGGAGGGTCGTACGAGCAGTACTTC.

The CDR3 DNA sequence: TGCAGTGCTAGAGCCCCTAGACTAGCGGGTTCGGAGCAGTACTTC. Translated, it gives CSARAPRLAGSEQYF. The chain recombines TRBV20-1 with TRBJ2-7, with 10 positions matching TRBD2. The CDR3 sequence is 15 residues long. Germline V gene data show CDR1 as DFQATT and CDR2 as SNEGSKA (reference sequence). The trim removed 1 base at V and 7 bases at J, leaving 10 bases unmatched.

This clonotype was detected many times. As DNA, the CDR3 is TGTGCCACCAGCTCCCACAACACCGGGGAGCTGTTTTTT. Translating gives CATSSHNTGELFF. The rearrangement joins TRBV15 to TRBJ2-2; D is undetermined. This CDR3 region has 13 residues. CDR1 and CDR2 (germline): LNHNV, YYDKDF (reference sequence). V was clipped by 5 bases and J by 2 bases, with 6 bases between them.

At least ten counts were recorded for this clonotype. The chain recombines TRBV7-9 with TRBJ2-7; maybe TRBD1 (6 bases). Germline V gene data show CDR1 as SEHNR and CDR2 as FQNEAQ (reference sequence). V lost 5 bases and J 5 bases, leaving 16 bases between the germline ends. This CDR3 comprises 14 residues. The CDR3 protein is CASSARGQFHEQYF. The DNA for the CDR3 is TGTGCCAGCAGCGCCCGGGGACAATTCCACGAGCAGTACTTC.

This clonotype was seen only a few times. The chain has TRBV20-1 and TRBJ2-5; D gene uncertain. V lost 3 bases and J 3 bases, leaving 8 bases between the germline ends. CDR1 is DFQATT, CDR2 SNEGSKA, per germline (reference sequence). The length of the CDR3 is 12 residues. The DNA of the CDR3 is TGCAGTGCTAGGACGATGGAAGAGACCCAGTACTTC. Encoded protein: CSARTMEETQYF.

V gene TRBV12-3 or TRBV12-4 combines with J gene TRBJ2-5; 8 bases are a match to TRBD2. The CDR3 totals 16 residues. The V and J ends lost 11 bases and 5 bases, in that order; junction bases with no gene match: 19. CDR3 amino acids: CAGRWVAGLPWETQYF. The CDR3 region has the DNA TGTGCCGGGCGGTGGGTAGCGGGACTACCGTGGGAGACCCAGTACTTC.

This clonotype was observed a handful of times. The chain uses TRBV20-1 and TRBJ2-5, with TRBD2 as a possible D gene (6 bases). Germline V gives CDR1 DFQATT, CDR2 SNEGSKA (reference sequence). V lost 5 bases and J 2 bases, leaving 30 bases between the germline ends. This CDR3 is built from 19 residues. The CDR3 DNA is TGCAGTGCTGGAAAGCCTTTCTATTTGAAAGAAGGACTACAAGAGACCCAGTACTTC. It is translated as CSAGKPFYLKEGLQETQYF.

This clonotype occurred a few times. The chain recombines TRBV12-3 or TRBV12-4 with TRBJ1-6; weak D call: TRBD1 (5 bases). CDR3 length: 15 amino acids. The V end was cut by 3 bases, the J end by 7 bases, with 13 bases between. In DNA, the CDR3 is TGTGCCAGCAGTTTCAGTAGACAGAGAAATTCACCCCTCCACTTT. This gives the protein CASSFSRQRNSPLHF.

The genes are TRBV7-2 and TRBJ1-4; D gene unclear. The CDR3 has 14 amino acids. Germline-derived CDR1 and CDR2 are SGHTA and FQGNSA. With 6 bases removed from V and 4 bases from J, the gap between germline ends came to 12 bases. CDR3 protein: CASRPTGNNEKLFF. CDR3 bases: TGTGCCAGCAGGCCAACGGGGAATAATGAAAAACTGTTTTTT.

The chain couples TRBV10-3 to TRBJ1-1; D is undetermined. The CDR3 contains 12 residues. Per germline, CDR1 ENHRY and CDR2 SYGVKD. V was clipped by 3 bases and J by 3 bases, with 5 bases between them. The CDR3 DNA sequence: TGTGCCATCAGTGATGAAGACACTGAAGCTTTCTTT. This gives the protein CAISDEDTEAFF.

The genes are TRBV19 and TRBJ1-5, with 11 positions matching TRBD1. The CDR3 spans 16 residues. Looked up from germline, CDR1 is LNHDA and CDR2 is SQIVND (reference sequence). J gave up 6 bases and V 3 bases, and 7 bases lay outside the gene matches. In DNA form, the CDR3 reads TGTGCCAGTAGTATTGCCGGGACAGGGGGAATTCAGCCCCAGCATTTT. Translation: CASSIAGTGGIQPQHF. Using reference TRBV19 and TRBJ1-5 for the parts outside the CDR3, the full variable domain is DGGITQSPKYLFRKEGQNVTLSCEQNLNHDAMYWYRQDPGQGLRLIYYSQIVNDFQKGDIAEGYSVSREKKESFPLTVTSAQKNPTAFYLCASSIAGTGGIQPQHFGDGTRLSIL.

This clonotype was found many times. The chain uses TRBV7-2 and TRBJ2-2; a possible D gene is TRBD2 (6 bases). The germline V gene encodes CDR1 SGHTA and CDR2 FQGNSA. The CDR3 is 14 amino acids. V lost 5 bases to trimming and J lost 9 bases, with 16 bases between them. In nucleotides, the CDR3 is TGTGCCAGCAGCGGCACTGGCGGGATCCGGGAGCTGTTTTTT. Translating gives CASSGTGGIRELFF.

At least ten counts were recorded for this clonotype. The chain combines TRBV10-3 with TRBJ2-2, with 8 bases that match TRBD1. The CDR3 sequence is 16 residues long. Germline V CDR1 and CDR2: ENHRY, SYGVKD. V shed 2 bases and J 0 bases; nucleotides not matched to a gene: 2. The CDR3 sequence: CAISEGQGTNTGELFF. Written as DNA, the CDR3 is TGTGCCATCAGTGAGGGACAGGGAACGAACACCGGGGAGCTGTTTTTT.

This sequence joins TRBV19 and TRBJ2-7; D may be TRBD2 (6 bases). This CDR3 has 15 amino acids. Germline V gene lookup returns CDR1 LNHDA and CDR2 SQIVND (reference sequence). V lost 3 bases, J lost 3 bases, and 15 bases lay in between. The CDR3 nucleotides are TGTGCCAGTAGTATCAGCCGGGACTCTTACTACGAGCAGTACTTC. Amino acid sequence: CASSISRDSYYEQYF.

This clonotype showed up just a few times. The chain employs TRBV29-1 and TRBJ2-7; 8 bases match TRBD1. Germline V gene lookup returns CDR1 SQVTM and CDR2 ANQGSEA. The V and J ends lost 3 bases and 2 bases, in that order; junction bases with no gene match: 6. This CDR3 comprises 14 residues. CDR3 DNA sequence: TGCAGCGTTGATTTCGGGACAGGCACCTACGAGCAGTACTTC. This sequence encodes CSVDFGTGTYEQYF.

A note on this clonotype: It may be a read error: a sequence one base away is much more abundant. CDR3 protein: CAGSQDLRAYEQYF. DNA for the CDR3: TGTGCCGGCAGCCAAGACCTTAGGGCCTACGAGCAGTACTTC. The genes are TRBV14 and TRBJ2-7; the D is unclear. The germline CDR1 and CDR2 sequences are SGHDN and FVKESK. The CDR3 is made up of 14 amino acids.